This T cell receptor beta chain stems from a study of shared clonotypes between healthy human individuals. Study-wide points: Represented genetic and exposure-history diversity was restricted by having few donors. Only blood was sampled, and tissue TCR repertoires likely differ from blood ones.

V was clipped by 4 bases and J by 3 bases, with 8 bases between them. Germline V gives CDR1 SGHRS, CDR2 YFSETQ. This CDR3 comprises 13 residues. On this clone itself: Its antigen is unknown. The sample holds other DNA sequences that translate to the same CDR3.

Every one of the donors was a Caucasian adult that lived in Nashville, Tennessee. Method: immunoSEQ multiplex PCR; TCRdb's copy keeps in-frame clones and lacks some. The table records approximately 1,000,000 clones, around three quarters of them present only once. The gene calls are TRBV5-1 and TRBJ1-3; D is perhaps TRBD1 (5 bases). What was sequenced was memory CD4+ T cells from PBMCs. Regarding subset: CD45RA-negative fraction. The TCR sequence derives from a young man in good health. Some clones in this sample may be carry-over from other donors' samples. As DNA, the CDR3 is TGCGCCAGCAGCCCCACAGGTGGAAACACCATATATTTT. It encodes CASSPTGGNTIYF.